A selection of T cell receptor beta chains follows, all from one sample in a study of blood T cell repertoires in COVID-19. TCRdb's table, derived via immunoSEQ multiplex PCR, lists solely in-frame clones and lacks some. The sample lists almost 250,000 clones, roughly nine tenths occurring once. The sample taken for sequencing was peripheral blood. The source is a woman in her fifties or sixties who had recovered from COVID-19. The CDR3 runs from the conserved cysteine through the conserved F or W. A D gene is named only where the DNA matches it firmly. Clone size is shown for a subset of rows, as once, few, many or a class of expanded clone.

cdr3_nt cdr3_aa v_call clone_size d_call j_call
TGTGCCAGCAGCCTTCTATCACCCACCGGGGGCTACACCTTC CASSLLSPTGGYTF TRBV5-6 - - TRBJ1-2
TGTGCCAGCAGCGTGACAGGGGTGAACACTGAAGCTTTCTTT CASSVTGVNTEAFF TRBV28 - TRBD1 TRBJ1-1
TGTGCCAGCTCACCAGGGACAGGGGCCGAGACCCAGTACTTC CASSPGTGAETQYF TRBV18 - TRBD1 TRBJ2-5
TGTGCCAGTCGAAGGGGCAGTAGCAATCAGCCCCAGCATTTT CASRRGSSNQPQHF TRBV6-5 - - TRBJ1-5
TGTGCCCCTCCGGGCAGGGACAGGGGAGGCAGCAATCAGCCCCAGCATTTT CAPPGRDRGGSNQPQHF TRBV10-3 - TRBD1 TRBJ1-5
TGTGCCAGCTCGCGGGGGACTGTGAATAGCAATCAGCCCCAGCATTTT CASSRGTVNSNQPQHF TRBV18 - - TRBJ1-5
TGTGCCAGCAGCTTCCACGGGACAGCAAACGAGCAGTACTTC CASSFHGTANEQYF TRBV7-2 - TRBD1 TRBJ2-7
TGTGCCAGCAGACGAACAGGGGGCTTTGATACGCAGTATTTT CASRRTGGFDTQYF TRBV2 - TRBD1 TRBJ2-3
TGTGCCAGCAGTTTCCAGGGGACTAGCGGGGTGGCCGGGGAGCTGTTTTTT CASSFQGTSGVAGELFF TRBV27 few TRBD2 TRBJ2-2
TGTGCCAGCAGCCCACGCGGATCTGGAAACACCATATATTTT CASSPRGSGNTIYF TRBV11-2 - - TRBJ1-3
TGTGCCAGCAGCTCTGGGACAGGTGGCACCGGGGAGCTGTTTTTT CASSSGTGGTGELFF TRBV11-3 - TRBD1 TRBJ2-2
TGTGCCAGCAGCCAACAGGGGGACTCCTACGAGCAGTACTTC CASSQQGDSYEQYF TRBV7-9 once TRBD1 TRBJ2-7
TGTGCCACTTATGACAGGGGTGGAAACACCATATATTTT CATYDRGGNTIYF TRBV10-3 many TRBD1 TRBJ1-3
TGTGCCAGTAGTCCTGACACAGCTATTTTTAATGAAAAACTGTTTTTT CASSPDTAIFNEKLFF TRBV19 - - TRBJ1-4
TGCGCCAGCAGACCCCACCCTACAGCATACTCCTACAATGAGCAGTTCTTC CASRPHPTAYSYNEQFF TRBV5-1 - - TRBJ2-1
TGTGCCAGCAGGCCCCCGGGTTTCGGGGGAAACACCATATATTTT CASRPPGFGGNTIYF TRBV6-5 - - TRBJ1-3
TGTGCCAGCAGCTTCGGACAGGGAGGGAACACCTTC CASSFGQGGNTF TRBV5-4 - TRBD1 TRBJ1-2
TGCAGCGTTGGAGGGATTGGGGTGGCTGGCTACACCTTC CSVGGIGVAGYTF TRBV29-1 once - TRBJ1-2
TGTGCCACCCGATGGGGGAGGGGGGCGGTCTACGAGCAGTACTTC CATRWGRGAVYEQYF TRBV6-5 - - TRBJ2-7
TGTGCCAGCAGCCAACAGGGGGCCCGTTTAGATGAGCAGTTCTTC CASSQQGARLDEQFF TRBV6-4 - TRBD1 TRBJ2-1
TGTGCCAGCTTACGAAGCCAGGGCGCTGGAGGAAACACCATATATTTT CASLRSQGAGGNTIYF TRBV6-6 once - TRBJ1-3
TGTGCCAGCAGCGTAGCTAGTCCCCTGAACACTGAAGCTTTCTTT CASSVASPLNTEAFF TRBV9 - - TRBJ1-1
TGTGCCAGCAGTGTTGAGGGCTACGAGCAGTACTTC CASSVEGYEQYF TRBV2 once - TRBJ2-7
TGTGCCAGCAGCGTGGGACAGGGGAAGATCGGCGGCTACACCTTC CASSVGQGKIGGYTF TRBV7-2 - TRBD1 TRBJ1-2
TGTGCCAGCTCCACCCGGGACAGGGGTCGAGGAGAGACCCAGTACTTC CASSTRDRGRGETQYF TRBV18 few TRBD1 TRBJ2-5
TGTGCCAGCAGTGTAAATGAGCAGTTCTTC CASSVNEQFF TRBV2 - - TRBJ2-1
TGTGCCATCAGTCCCGACAGGGCGGGTCAGCCCCAGCATTTT CAISPDRAGQPQHF TRBV10-3 - TRBD1 TRBJ1-5
TGTGCCAGTCATTGGACAGCAACTAATGAAAAACTGTTTTTT CASHWTATNEKLFF TRBV19 - - TRBJ1-4
TGCAGAGGACAGGTTGGGGAGACCCAGTACTTC CRGQVGETQYF TRBV29-1 - TRBD1 TRBJ2-5
TGCGCCAGCAGCCCCCTGACAGGGTCTTACGAAAAACTGTTTTTT CASSPLTGSYEKLFF TRBV5-1 - TRBD1 TRBJ1-4
TGTGCCAGCAACCGGGACACCGGGGAGCTGTTTTTT CASNRDTGELFF TRBV11-2 - - TRBJ2-2
TGCCTGGTGGGGGGAGGAGAGACCCAGTACTTC CLVGGGETQYF TRBV20-1 once - TRBJ2-5
TGTGCCATCAGCGACTTCAGCTCTGGAAACACCATATATTTT CAISDFSSGNTIYF TRBV10-3 - - TRBJ1-3
TGTGCCAGCAGCGCCTCCGGGACAGCCACACGCGAGCAGTACTTC CASSASGTATREQYF TRBV9 - TRBD1 TRBJ2-7
TGTGCCAGCAGCGTATCAGGGGTCAGGGGGCAGTCACCCCTCCACTTT CASSVSGVRGQSPLHF TRBV9 - TRBD1 TRBJ1-6
TGTGCCAGCAGACGACTAGCGGGCCAAGAGACCCAGTACTTC CASRRLAGQETQYF TRBV6-5 - TRBD2 TRBJ2-5
TGTGCCAGCAGTTTAGTGGGTTTCGGTCGGCAAGACGTGAGCAGGCGTAACACTGAAGCTTTCTTT CASSLVGFGRQDVSRRNTEAFF TRBV28 - - TRBJ1-1
TGTGCCAGCAACAGACAGAACACTGAAGCTTTCTTT CASNRQNTEAFF TRBV6-5 - - TRBJ1-1
TGCGCCAGCAGCCTCGGACAGGGCCCAGGGCCCCAGCATTTT CASSLGQGPGPQHF TRBV5-1 - TRBD1 TRBJ1-5
TGTGCCAGCAGCCGAACGGCCCTGGGCCTCACCGGGGAGCTGTTTTTT CASSRTALGLTGELFF TRBV2 - - TRBJ2-2
TGTGCCAGCAGCCAAGAGGAGGTGGTAGGGGGCCTGAGTAACACTGAAGCTTTCTTT CASSQEEVVGGLSNTEAFF TRBV3-1/TRBV3-2 - TRBD1 TRBJ1-1
TGTGCCGTGAGAGGACAGGGAGAGACCCAGTACTTC CAVRGQGETQYF TRBV6-6 - TRBD1 TRBJ2-5
TGTGCCAGCAGTGGGACTAGCGGGTCAAGCTCCTACAATGAGCAGTTCTTC CASSGTSGSSSYNEQFF TRBV7-3 - TRBD2 TRBJ2-1
TGTGCCAGCAGTGGACTAGCGGGGATCACAGATACGCAGTATTTT CASSGLAGITDTQYF TRBV2 - TRBD2 TRBJ2-3